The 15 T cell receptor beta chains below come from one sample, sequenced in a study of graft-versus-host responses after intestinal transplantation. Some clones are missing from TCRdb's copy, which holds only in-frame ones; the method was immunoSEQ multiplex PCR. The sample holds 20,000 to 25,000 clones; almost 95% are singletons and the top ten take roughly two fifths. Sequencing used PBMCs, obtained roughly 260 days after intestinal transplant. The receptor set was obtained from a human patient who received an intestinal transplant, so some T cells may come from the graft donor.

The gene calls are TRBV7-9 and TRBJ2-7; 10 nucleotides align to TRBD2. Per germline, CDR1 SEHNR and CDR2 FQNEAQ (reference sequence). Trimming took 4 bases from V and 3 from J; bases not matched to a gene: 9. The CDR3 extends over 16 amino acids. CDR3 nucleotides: TGTGCCAGCAGCTCCTCCTTACTAGCGGGGAACTACGAGCAGTACTTC. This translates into CASSSSLLAGNYEQYF.

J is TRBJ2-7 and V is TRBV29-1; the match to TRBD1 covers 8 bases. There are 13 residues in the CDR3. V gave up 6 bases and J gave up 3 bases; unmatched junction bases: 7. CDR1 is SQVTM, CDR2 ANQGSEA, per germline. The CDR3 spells CSVRTGRHYEQYF. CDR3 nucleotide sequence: TGCAGCGTGAGGACAGGGCGACACTACGAGCAGTACTTC.

CDR3 sequence: CASNSGGAKNIQYF. As DNA, the CDR3 is TGCGCCAGCAATTCAGGGGGTGCCAAAAACATTCAGTACTTC. V is TRBV5-1 and J is TRBJ2-4, with TRBD1 matching 7 bases. Germline V gene sequence: CDR1 SGHRS, CDR2 YFSETQ. This CDR3 has 14 amino acids. J gave up 1 base and V 6 bases, and 4 bases lay outside the gene matches.

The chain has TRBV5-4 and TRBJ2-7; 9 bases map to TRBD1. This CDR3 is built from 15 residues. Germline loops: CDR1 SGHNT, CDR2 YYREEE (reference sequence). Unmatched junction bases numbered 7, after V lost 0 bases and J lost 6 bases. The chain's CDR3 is CASSLADRGEREQYF. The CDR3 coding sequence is TGTGCCAGCAGCTTGGCCGACAGGGGGGAACGCGAGCAGTACTTC.

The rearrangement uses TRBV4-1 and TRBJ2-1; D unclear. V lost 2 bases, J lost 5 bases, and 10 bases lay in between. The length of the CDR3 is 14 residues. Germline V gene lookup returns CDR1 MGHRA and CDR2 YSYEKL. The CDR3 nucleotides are TGCGCCAGCAGCCAATCCGACTCAAACAATGAGCAGTTCTTC. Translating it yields CASSQSDSNNEQFF.

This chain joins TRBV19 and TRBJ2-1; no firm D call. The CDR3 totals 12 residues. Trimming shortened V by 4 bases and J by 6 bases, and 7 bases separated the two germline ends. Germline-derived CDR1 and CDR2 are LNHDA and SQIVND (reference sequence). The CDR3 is CASSTTVNEQFF. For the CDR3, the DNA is TGTGCCAGTAGTACGACGGTCAATGAGCAGTTCTTC.

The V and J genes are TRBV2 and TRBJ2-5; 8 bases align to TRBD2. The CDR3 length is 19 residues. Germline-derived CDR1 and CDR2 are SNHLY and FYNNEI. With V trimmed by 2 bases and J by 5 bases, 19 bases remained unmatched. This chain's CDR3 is CASSERTGPGGAERETQYF. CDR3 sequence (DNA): TGTGCCAGCAGTGAAAGAACGGGGCCGGGGGGGGCCGAGCGGGAGACCCAGTACTTC.

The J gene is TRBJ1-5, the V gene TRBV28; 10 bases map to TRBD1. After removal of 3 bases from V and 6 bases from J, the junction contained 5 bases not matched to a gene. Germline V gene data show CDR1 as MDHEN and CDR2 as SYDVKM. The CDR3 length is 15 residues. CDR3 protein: CASSFMGTGAQPQHF. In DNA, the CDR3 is TGTGCCAGCAGTTTTATGGGGACAGGGGCTCAGCCCCAGCATTTT.

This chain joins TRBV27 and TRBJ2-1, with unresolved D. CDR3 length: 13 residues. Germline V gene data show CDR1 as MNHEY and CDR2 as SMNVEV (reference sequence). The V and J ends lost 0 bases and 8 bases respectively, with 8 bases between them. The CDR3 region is CASSLSIRYEQFF. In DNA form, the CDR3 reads TGTGCCAGCAGTTTATCCATTAGATATGAGCAGTTCTTC.

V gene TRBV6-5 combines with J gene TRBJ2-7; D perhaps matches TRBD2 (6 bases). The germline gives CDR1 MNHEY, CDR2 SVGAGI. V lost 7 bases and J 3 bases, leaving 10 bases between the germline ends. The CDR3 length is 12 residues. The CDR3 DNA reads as TGTGCCAGCACCCTGGGGGGCTACGAGCAGTACTTC. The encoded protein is CASTLGGYEQYF.

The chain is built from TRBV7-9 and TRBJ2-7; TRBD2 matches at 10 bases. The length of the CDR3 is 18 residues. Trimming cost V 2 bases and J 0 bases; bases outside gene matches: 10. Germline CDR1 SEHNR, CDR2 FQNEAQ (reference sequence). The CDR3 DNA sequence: TGTGCCAGCAGCTTAAGGGTTAGCGGGAGGAGGAGCTCCTACGAGCAGTACTTC. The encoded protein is CASSLRVSGRRSSYEQYF.

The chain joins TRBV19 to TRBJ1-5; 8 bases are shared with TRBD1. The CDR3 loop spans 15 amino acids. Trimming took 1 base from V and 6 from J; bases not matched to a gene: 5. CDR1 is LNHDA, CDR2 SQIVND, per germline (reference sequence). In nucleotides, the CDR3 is TGTGCCAGTAGTATAGGGTCCAGGGGGCCTCAGCCCCAGCATTTT. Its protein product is CASSIGSRGPQPQHF.

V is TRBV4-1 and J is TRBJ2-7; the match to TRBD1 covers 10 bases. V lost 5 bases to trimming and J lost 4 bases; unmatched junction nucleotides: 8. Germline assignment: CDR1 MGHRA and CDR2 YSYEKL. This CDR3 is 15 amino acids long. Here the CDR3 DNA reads TGCGCCAGCAGCGAAAGCCCGGGACAGGGGTACGAGCAGTACTTC. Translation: CASSESPGQGYEQYF.

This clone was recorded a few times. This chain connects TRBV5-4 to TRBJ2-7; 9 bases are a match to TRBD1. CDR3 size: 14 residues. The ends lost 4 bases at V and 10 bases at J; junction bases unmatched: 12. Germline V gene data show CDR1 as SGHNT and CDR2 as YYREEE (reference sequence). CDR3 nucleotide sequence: TGTGCCAGCAGCCCCGCCGGGACAGGGATCGAACAGTACTTC. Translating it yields CASSPAGTGIEQYF.

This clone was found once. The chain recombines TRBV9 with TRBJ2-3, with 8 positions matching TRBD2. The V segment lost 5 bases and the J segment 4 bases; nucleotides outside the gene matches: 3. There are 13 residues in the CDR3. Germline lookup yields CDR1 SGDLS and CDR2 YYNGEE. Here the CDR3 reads CASREAGADTQYF. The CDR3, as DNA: TGTGCCAGCAGGGAAGCGGGAGCAGATACGCAGTATTTT.